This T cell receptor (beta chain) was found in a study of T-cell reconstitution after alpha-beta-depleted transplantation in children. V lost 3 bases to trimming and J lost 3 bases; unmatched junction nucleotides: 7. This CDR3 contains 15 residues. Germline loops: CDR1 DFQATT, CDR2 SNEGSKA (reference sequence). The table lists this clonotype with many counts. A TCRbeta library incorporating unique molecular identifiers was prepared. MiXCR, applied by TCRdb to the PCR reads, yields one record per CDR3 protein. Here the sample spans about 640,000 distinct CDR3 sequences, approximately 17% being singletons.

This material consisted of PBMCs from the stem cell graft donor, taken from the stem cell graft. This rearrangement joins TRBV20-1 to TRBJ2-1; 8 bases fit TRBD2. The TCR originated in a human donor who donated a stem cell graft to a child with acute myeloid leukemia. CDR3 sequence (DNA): TGCAGTGCTAGCTCGGCGGGGGGAGGCTACAATGAGCAGTTCTTC. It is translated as CSASSAGGGYNEQFF.